A selection of T cell receptor beta chains follows, all from one sample in a study of T cell responses to AZD1222 COVID-19 vaccine. Only in-frame clones appear in the TCRdb table, and some are missing; sequencing was by immunoSEQ multiplex PCR. The sample lists around 140,000 clones, 89% seen once, with 2.9% in the top ten. The specimen comprised peripheral blood, sampled on day 0 of AZD1222 vaccination. Receptor source: an adult in good health. Each CDR3 is given with its conserved first and last residue. Each record gives: J gene, V gene, clone size, D gene, CDR3 DNA, CDR3 protein. D genes are given only for firm matches. Size is stated for part of the rows, as once, few or many counts, or as a class when the clone is expanded.

j_gene: TRBJ2-5; v_gene: TRBV7-9; abundance: once; d_gene: TRBD2; CDR3nt: TGTGCCAGCAGCTTAGCGGGAGGGCCGCAGACCCAGTACTTC; CDR3aa: CASSLAGGPQTQYF
j_gene: TRBJ2-7; v_gene: TRBV27; abundance: .; d_gene: .; CDR3nt: TGTGCCAGCAGTTTATGGGACGGCTACGAGCAGTACTTC; CDR3aa: CASSLWDGYEQYF
j_gene: TRBJ1-1; v_gene: TRBV28; abundance: .; d_gene: .; CDR3nt: TGTGCCAGCAGTTTTCGGGGGTATGACACTGAAGCTTTCTTT; CDR3aa: CASSFRGYDTEAFF
j_gene: TRBJ2-2; v_gene: TRBV19; abundance: .; d_gene: .; CDR3nt: TGTGCCAGTAGTATTAGGTCCTTCAGGGGAGTAGCCGGGGAGCTGTTTTTT; CDR3aa: CASSIRSFRGVAGELFF
j_gene: TRBJ1-1; v_gene: TRBV6-5; abundance: few; d_gene: .; CDR3nt: TGTGCCAGCAGTTCACATACGACCGCCCAGGGCACTGAAGCTTTCTTT; CDR3aa: CASSSHTTAQGTEAFF
j_gene: TRBJ1-6; v_gene: TRBV9; abundance: .; d_gene: .; CDR3nt: TGTGCCAGCAGCGTAGCGAGGGACTCCTATAATTCACCCCTCCACTTT; CDR3aa: CASSVARDSYNSPLHF
j_gene: TRBJ2-5; v_gene: TRBV7-8; abundance: .; d_gene: .; CDR3nt: TGTGCCAGCAGCTTCCTTCGAGGACTTCGAACGGAACGGACCCAGTACTTC; CDR3aa: CASSFLRGLRTERTQYF
j_gene: TRBJ1-1; v_gene: TRBV5-5; abundance: .; d_gene: .; CDR3nt: TGTGCCAGCAGCTTGGTCCCAGGGACCACTTTGAACACTGAAGCTTTCTTT; CDR3aa: CASSLVPGTTLNTEAFF
j_gene: TRBJ2-5; v_gene: TRBV5-1; abundance: .; d_gene: TRBD1; CDR3nt: TGCGCCAGCAGCCGGTGGGGACAGACGGAAGAGACCCAGTACTTC; CDR3aa: CASSRWGQTEETQYF
j_gene: TRBJ1-2; v_gene: TRBV4-3; abundance: .; d_gene: .; CDR3nt: TGCGCCAGCAGCCAAGATTTCCTCGGGGAAACTAGCTTCATTAATTATGGCTACACCTTC; CDR3aa: CASSQDFLGETSFINYGYTF